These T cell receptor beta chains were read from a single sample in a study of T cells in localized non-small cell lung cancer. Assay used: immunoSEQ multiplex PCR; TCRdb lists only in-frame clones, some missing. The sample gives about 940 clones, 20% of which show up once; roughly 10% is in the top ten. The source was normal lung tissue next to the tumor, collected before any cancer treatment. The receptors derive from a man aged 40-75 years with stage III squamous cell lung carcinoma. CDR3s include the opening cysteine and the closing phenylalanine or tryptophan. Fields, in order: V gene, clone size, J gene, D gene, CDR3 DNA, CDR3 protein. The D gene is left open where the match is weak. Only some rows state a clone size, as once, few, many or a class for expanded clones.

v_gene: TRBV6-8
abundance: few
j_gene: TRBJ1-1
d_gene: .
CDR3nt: TGTGCCAGCAGTTACTGGCAGGGAAGGATGAACACTGAAGCTTTCTTT
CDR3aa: CASSYWQGRMNTEAFF

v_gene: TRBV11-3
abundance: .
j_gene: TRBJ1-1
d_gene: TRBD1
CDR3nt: TGTGCCAGCCGTTACCGGGACAGGGATGGGGCTGAAGCTTTCTTT
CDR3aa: CASRYRDRDGAEAFF

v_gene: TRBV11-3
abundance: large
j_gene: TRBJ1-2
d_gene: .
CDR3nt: TGTGCCAGCAGCTTGTGGGAGGGTTCATATGGCTACACCTTC
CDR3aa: CASSLWEGSYGYTF

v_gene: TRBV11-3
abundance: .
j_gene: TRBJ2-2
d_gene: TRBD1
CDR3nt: TGTGCCAGCAGCCCAAGTCCCGGGACAGGGGGCGAGACCGGGGAGCTGTTTTTT
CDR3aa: CASSPSPGTGGETGELFF

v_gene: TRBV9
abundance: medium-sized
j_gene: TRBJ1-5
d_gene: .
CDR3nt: TGTGCCAGCAGCGTAGAGAAACCGGGACGGCGAAACCATAGCAATCAGCCCCAGCATTTT
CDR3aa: CASSVEKPGRRNHSNQPQHF

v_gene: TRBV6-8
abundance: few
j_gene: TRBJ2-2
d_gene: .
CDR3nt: TGTGCCAGCAGTTACGACTCCGGCACCGGGGAGCTGTTTTTT
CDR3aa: CASSYDSGTGELFF

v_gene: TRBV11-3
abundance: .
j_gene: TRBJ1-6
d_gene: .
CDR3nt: TGTGCCAGCAGCAAACTTGACTCCATTAGATCACCCCTCCACTTT
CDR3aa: CASSKLDSIRSPLHF

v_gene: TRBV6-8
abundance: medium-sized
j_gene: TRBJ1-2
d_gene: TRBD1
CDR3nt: TGTGCCAGCAGTCTACAGGGGGCGTTAGGCTACACCTTC
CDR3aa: CASSLQGALGYTF

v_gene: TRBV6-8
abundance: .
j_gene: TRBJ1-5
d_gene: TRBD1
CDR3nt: TGTGCCAGCAGCTATTCACAGGGGACAGGCAATCAGCCCCAGCATTTT
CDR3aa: CASSYSQGTGNQPQHF

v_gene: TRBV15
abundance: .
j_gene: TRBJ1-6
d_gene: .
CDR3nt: TGTGCCACCAGCAGAGAACAGGGTAGTTATTCACCCCTCCACTTT
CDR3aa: CATSREQGSYSPLHF

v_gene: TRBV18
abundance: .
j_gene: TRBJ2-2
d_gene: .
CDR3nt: TGTGCCAGCACATCCGGCGAGGGACGGGGCACCGGGGAGCTGTTTTTT
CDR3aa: CASTSGEGRGTGELFF

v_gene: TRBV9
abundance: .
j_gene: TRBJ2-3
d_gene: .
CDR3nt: TGTGCCAGCAGCGTAAATCAGGATACGCAGTATTTT
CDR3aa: CASSVNQDTQYF

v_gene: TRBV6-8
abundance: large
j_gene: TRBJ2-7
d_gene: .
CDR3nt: TGTGCCATCAGTGGCGTCCAGGGAAACGAGCAGTACTTC
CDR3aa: CAISGVQGNEQYF

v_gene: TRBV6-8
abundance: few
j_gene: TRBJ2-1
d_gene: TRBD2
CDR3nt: TGTGCCAGCAGTTACTCAAGTAGCGGGTTAAAGAATGAGCAGTTCTTC
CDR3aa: CASSYSSSGLKNEQFF

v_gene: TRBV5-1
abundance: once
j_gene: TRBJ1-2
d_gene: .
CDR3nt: TGCGCCAGCAGCTTGGACCTTGGAGACAGGTTTACTGGCTACACCTTC
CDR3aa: CASSLDLGDRFTGYTF

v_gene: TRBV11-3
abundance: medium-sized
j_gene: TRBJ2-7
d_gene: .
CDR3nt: TGTGCCAGCAGCCCACCCACAGGGTCCTACGAGCAGTACTTC
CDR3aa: CASSPPTGSYEQYF

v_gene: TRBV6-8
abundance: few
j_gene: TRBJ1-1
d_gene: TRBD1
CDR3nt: TGTGCCAGCAGTTTTCTACAGGGGGCGGGTGAAGCTTTCTTT
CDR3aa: CASSFLQGAGEAFF

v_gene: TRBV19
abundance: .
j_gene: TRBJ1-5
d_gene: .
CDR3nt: TGTGCCAGTAGTATGGCGGGTTGGAGTCAGCCCCAGCATTTT
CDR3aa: CASSMAGWSQPQHF

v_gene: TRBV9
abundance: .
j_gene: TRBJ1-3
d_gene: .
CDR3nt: TGTGCCAGCAGTCGAACCTCAGGGAGCTCTGGAAACACCATATATTTT
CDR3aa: CASSRTSGSSGNTIYF

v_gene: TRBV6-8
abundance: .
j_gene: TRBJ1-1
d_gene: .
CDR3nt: TGTGCCATCACCAGGGGACCCCCTTCCCTGGGGAATGAAGCTTTCTTT
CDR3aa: CAITRGPPSLGNEAFF

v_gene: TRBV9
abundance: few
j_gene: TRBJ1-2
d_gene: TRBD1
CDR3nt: TGTGCCAGCAGCGCACAACTGGACAGGGCCCTCAGGGGCTACACCTTC
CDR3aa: CASSAQLDRALRGYTF

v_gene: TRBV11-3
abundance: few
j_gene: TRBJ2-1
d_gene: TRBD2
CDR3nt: TGTGCCAGCAGCTTAGGAGCGGGGGGGCCTGTTGAGCAGTTCTTC
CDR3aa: CASSLGAGGPVEQFF

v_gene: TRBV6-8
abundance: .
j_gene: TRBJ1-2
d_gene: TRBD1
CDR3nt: TGTGCCAGCAGTTCAAAGACAGGGGCCGGCTATGGCTACACCTTC
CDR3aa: CASSSKTGAGYGYTF

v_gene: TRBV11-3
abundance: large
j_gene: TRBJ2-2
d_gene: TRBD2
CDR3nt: TGTGCCAGCAGCTTATATCCTAGCGGGGGACCCTCGAACACCGGGGAGCTGTTTTTT
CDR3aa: CASSLYPSGGPSNTGELFF

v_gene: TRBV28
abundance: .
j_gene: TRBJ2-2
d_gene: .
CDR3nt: TGTGCCAGCAGTTTAAGGGACACCGGGGAGCTGTTTTTT
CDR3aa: CASSLRDTGELFF

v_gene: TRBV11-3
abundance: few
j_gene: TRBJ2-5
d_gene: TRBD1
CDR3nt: TGTGCCAGCAGCTTGCCGACAGGGGTTGACGAGACCCAGTACTTC
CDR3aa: CASSLPTGVDETQYF

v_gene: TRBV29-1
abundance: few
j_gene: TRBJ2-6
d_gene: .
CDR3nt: TGCAGCGTTCGGTTCGGGACTGGGGCCAACGTCCTGACTTTC
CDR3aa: CSVRFGTGANVLTF

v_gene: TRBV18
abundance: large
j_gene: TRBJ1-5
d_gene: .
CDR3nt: TGTGCCAGCTCACCCTCCAAGGCCCATGATCAGCCCCAGCATTTT
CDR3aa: CASSPSKAHDQPQHF

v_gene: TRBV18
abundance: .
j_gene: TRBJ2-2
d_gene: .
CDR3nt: TGTGCCAGCTCACCATCGTTGGGCGACCCGAACACCGGGGAGCTGTTTTTT
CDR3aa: CASSPSLGDPNTGELFF

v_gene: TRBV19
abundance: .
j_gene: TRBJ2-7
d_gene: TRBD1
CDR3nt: TGTGCCAGTAGTATTGTGACAGGGTCTTCCTACGAGCAGTACTTC
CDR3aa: CASSIVTGSSYEQYF

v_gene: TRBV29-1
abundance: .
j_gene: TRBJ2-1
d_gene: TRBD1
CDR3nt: TGCAGCGTTGAAGGATTTACCAAGGGACAGGGGGCGCGTAATGAGCAGTTCTTC
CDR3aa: CSVEGFTKGQGARNEQFF

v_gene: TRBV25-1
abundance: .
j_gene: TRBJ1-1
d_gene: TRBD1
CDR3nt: TGTGCCAGCTCGGTCGCTGAGGGGGCTTTTACTGAAGCTTTCTTT
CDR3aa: CASSVAEGAFTEAFF

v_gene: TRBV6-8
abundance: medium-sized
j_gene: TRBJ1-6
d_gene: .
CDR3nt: TGTGCCAGCAGTCCAACCCGGGGGACCCTCCACTTT
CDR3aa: CASSPTRGTLHF

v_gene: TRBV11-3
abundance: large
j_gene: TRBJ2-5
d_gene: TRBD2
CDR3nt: TGTGCCAGCAGCTTGGAACTAGCGGGGGGGCGGGAGACCCAGTACTTC
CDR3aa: CASSLELAGGRETQYF

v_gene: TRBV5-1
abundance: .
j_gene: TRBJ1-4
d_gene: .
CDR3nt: TGCGCCAGCAGCGTGGGGCCGCCCGCTATAAATGAAAAACTGTTTTTT
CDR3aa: CASSVGPPAINEKLFF

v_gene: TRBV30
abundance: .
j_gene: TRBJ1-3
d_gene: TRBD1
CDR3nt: TGTGCCTCCGGACAGGCTGCTGGAAACACCATATATTTT
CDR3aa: CASGQAAGNTIYF

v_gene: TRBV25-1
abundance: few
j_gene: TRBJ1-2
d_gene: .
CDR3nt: TGTGCCAGCAGTATGGACAGACTTTATGGCTACACCTTC
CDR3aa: CASSMDRLYGYTF

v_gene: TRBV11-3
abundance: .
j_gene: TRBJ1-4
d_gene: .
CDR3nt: TGTGCCAGCAGCTTATACTCAACTAATGAAAAACTGTTTTTT
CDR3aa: CASSLYSTNEKLFF

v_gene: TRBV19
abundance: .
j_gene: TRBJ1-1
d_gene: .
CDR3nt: TGTGCCAGTACTAGGTCTAGTCTCCAGAACACTGAAGCTTTCTTT
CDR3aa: CASTRSSLQNTEAFF

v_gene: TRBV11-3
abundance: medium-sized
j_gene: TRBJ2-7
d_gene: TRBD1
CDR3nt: TGTGCCAGCAGCCCCCGGGACAGCCACTACGAGCAGTACTTC
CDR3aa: CASSPRDSHYEQYF

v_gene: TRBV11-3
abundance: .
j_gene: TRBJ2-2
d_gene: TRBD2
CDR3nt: TGTGCCAGCAGCAAGCCGGGACTAGCTCACAACCCAAACACCGGGGAGCTGTTTTTT
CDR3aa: CASSKPGLAHNPNTGELFF

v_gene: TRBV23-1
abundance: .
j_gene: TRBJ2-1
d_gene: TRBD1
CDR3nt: TGCGCCAGCAGTACGGACAGGGGAGGGAATGAGCAGTTCTTC
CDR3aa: CASSTDRGGNEQFF

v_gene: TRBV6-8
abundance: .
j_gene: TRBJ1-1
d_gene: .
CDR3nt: TGTGCCAGCATCCTTGGTATTGTAGCTGAAGCTTTCTTT
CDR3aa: CASILGIVAEAFF

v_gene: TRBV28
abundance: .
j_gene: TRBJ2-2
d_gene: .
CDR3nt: TGTGCCAGCAGTTTCCGGGGGACCGGGGAGCTGTTTTTT
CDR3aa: CASSFRGTGELFF

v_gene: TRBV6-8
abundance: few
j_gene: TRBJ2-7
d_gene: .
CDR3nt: TGTGCCAGCAAGGAGGCCACCTACGAGCAGTACTTC
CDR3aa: CASKEATYEQYF

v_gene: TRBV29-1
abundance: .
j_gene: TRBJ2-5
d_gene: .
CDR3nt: TGCAGCGTTGAAGACGGCGGCGAGACCCAGTACTTC
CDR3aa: CSVEDGGETQYF